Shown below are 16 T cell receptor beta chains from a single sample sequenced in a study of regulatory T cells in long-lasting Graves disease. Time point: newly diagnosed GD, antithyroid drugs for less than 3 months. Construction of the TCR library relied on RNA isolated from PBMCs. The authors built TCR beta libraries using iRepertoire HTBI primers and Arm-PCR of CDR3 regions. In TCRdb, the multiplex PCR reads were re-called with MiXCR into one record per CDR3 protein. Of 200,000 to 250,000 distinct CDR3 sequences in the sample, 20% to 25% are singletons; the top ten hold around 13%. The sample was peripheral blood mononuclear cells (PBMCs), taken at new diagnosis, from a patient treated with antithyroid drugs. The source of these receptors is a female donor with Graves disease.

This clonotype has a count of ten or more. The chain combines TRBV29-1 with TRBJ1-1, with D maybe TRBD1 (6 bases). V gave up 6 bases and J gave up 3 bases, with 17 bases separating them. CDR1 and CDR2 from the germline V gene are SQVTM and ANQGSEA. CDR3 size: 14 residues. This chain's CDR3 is CSVGRPGADTEAFF. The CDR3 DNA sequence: TGCAGCGTGGGCCGTCCAGGGGCGGACACTGAAGCTTTCTTT.

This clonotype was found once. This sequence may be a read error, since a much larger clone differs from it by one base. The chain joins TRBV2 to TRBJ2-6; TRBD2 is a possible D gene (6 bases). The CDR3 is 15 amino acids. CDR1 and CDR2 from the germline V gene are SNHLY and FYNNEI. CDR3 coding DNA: TGTGCCAGCAGTGAAGGGGGGGTCGGGGCCAACGTCCTGGCTTTC. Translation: CASSEGGVGANVLAF.

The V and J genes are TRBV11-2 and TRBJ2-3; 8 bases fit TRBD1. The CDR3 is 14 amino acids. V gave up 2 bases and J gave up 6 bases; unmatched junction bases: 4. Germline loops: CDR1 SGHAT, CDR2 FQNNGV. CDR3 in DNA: TGTGCCAGCAGCTTACAGGGGGCAGGCGATACGCAGTATTTT. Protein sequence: CASSLQGAGDTQYF.

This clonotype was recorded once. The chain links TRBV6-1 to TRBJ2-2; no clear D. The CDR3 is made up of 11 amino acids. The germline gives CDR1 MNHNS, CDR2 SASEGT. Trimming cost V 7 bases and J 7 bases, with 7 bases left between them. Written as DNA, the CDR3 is TGTGCCAGCACCCTCAGCGGGGAGCTGTTTTTT. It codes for CASTLSGELFF.

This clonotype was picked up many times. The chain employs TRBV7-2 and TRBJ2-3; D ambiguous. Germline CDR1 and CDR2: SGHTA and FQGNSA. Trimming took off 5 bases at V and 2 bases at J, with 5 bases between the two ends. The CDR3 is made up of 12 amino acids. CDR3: CASSRYTDTQYF. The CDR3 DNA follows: TGTGCCAGCAGCCGGTACACAGATACGCAGTATTTT.

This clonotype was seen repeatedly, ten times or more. CDR3 nucleotides: TGTGCCAGCAGCCCGGGGGGGTCAGGGCCCCGCTATGGCTACACCTTC. Protein sequence: CASSPGGSGPRYGYTF. This chain joins TRBV7-2 and TRBJ1-2, with D tentatively TRBD1 (5 bases). The ends were cut back, 5 bases at V and 4 bases at J, with 20 bases in the middle. This CDR3 is 16 amino acids long. In germline, CDR1 is SGHTA, CDR2 FQGNSA.

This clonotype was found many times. DNA of the CDR3: TGTGCCAGCAGTTCCCAAGCGGGGAGGGAGACCCAGTACTTC. Protein sequence: CASSSQAGRETQYF. The V call is TRBV12-3 or TRBV12-4, the J call TRBJ2-5, with TRBD2 identical over 7 bases. This CDR3 has 14 residues. After removal of 4 bases from V and 5 bases from J, the junction contained 7 bases not matched to a gene.

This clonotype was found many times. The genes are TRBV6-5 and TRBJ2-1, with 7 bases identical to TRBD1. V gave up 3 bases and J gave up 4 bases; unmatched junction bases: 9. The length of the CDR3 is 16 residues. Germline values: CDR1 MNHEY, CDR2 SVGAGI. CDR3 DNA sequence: TGTGCCAGCAGTTATCTCGGGGACAGACAATACAATGAGCAGTTCTTC. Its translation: CASSYLGDRQYNEQFF.

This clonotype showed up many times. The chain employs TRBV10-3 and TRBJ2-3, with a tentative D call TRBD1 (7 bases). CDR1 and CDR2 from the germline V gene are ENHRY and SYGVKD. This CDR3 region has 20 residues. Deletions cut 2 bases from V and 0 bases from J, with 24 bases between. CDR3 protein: CAISEGGTAEGDTSTDTQYF. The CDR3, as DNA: TGTGCCATCAGTGAGGGGGGGACAGCCGAAGGAGATACTAGCACAGATACGCAGTATTTT.

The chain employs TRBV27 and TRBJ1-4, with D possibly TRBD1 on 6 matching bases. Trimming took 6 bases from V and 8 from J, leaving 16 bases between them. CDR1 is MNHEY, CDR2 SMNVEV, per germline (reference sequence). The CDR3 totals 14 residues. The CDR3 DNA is TGTGCCAGCAGGCCCGGGACAATTCGCGAAAAACTGTTTTTT. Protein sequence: CASRPGTIREKLFF.

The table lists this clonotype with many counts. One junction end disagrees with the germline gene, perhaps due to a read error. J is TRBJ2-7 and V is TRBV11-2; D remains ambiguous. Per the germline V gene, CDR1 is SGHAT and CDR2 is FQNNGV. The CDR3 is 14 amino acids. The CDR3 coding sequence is TGCGCCAGCAGCCCGCAAGGACGGGCGTACGAGCAGTACTTC. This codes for CASSPQGRAYEQYF.

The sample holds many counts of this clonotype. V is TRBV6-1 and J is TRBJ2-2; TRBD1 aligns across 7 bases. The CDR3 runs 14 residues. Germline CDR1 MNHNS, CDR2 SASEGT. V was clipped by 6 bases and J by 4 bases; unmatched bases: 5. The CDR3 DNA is TGTGCCAGCAGCGGGACAGACCGCACCGGGGAGCTGTTTTTT. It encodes CASSGTDRTGELFF.

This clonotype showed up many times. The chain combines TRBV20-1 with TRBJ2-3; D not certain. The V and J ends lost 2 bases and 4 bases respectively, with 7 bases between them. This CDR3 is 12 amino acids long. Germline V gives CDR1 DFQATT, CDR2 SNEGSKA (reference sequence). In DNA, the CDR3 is TGCAGTGCTAGACCGAATGCAGATACGCAGTATTTT. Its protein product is CSARPNADTQYF.

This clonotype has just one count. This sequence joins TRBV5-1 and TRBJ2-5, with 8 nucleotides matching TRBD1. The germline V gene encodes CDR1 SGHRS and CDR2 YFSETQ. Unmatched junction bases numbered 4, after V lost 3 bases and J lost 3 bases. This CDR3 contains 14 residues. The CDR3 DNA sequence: TGCGCCAGCAGCTCCGGACAGGGCAAAGAGACCCAGTACTTC. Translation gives CASSSGQGKETQYF.

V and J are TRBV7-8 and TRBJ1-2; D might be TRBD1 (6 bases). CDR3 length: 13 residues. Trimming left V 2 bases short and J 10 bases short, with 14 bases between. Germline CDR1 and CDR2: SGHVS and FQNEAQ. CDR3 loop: CASSLRGGGDYTF. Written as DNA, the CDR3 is TGTGCCAGCAGCTTAAGAGGGGGGGGCGACTACACCTTC.

CDR3 residues: CASSIQPEQYF. The CDR3 DNA is TGTGCCAGCAGCATTCAGCCGGAGCAGTACTTC. The rearrangement links TRBV9 to TRBJ2-7; D is unclear. The CDR3 runs to 11 residues. V lost 4 bases and J 7 bases, leaving 9 bases between the germline ends. Germline CDR1 SGDLS, CDR2 YYNGEE.